This TCR beta chain was captured by sequencing in a study of T-cell reconstitution after alpha-beta-depleted transplantation in children. Overall study findings and caveats: One year after transplant, T-cell counts and diversity came mostly from newly produced T cells.

The CDR3 covers 21 residues. Germline trimming cut 0 bases from V and 0 bases from J; bases unmatched to any gene: 9. Germline V gene data show CDR1 as PRHDT and CDR2 as FYEKMQ (reference sequence). Of note for this clonotype: Its antigen remains unidentified.

For TCRbeta, the library was prepared with unique molecular identifiers. TCRdb ran MiXCR on the PCR reads and lists one entry per CDR3 protein. The data hold around 300,000 distinct CDR3 sequences, with just over 7.5% observed a single time. The chain is built from TRBV13 and TRBJ2-1; 15 nucleotides align to TRBD2. The sample here was peripheral blood, taken 360 days after TCRalphabeta/CD19-depleted stem cell transplant. This TCR was sampled from a female patient aged 2 to 10 who had a stem cell transplant for Fanconi anemia, so the T cells may come from the graft donor. The CDR3: CASSLGLGLAGGPNSYNEQFF. Written as DNA, the CDR3 is TGTGCCAGCAGCTTAGGCCTGGGACTAGCGGGGGGACCGAACTCCTACAATGAGCAGTTCTTC. Complete variable domain (other parts from reference TRBV13 and TRBJ2-1): AAGVIQSPRHLIKEKRETATLKCYPIPRHDTVYWYQQGPGQDPQFLISFYEKMQSDKGSIPDRFSAQQFSDYHSELNMSSLELGDSALYFCASSLGLGLAGGPNSYNEQFFGPGTRLTVL.